These 10 T cell receptor beta chains originate from one sample sequenced in a study of T cell responses to AZD1222 COVID-19 vaccine. Sequenced by immunoSEQ multiplex PCR; TCRdb stores in-frame clones only, minus some. The repertoire has more than 75,000 clones, about nine tenths of them found once; the top ten carry approximately 5%. This specimen consisted of peripheral blood, obtained 28 days after the second AZD1222 dose. The receptors come from an adult who received the AZD1222 COVID-19 vaccine.

This chain links TRBV28 with TRBJ2-3; TRBD2 is a possible D gene (6 bases). CDR1 and CDR2 from the germline V gene are MDHEN and SYDVKM. CDR3 size: 16 residues. Between the trimmed V and J ends, which lost 5 bases and 1 base, there was a span of 16 bases. The CDR3 spells CASSPGGREGTDTQYF. CDR3 DNA: TGTGCCAGCAGTCCCGGAGGTAGGGAGGGCACAGATACGCAGTATTTT.

The rearrangement links TRBV6-5 to TRBJ1-3, with D uncertain. V lost 2 bases and J lost 4, with 6 bases in between. The CDR3 consists of 13 residues. CDR1 is MNHEY, CDR2 SVGAGI, per germline. The CDR3 nucleotides read TGTGCCAGCAGTTACCTCCGGGGAAACACCATATATTTT. It is translated as CASSYLRGNTIYF.

This sequence joins TRBV6-2 or TRBV6-3 and TRBJ2-3, with TRBD1 as a possible D gene (6 bases). Trimming removed 1 base from V and 6 bases from J, with 14 bases in between. Germline CDR1 reads MNHEY; CDR2 reads SVGEGT. CDR3 length: 15 amino acids. CDR3 protein: CASSYWTEPWDTQYF. DNA for the CDR3: TGTGCCAGCAGTTACTGGACAGAGCCGTGGGATACGCAGTATTTT.

In DNA form, the CDR3 reads TGTGCCAGCAGTTCAGTTGCTCCAGGTGAGCAGTACTTC. Its translation is CASSSVAPGEQYF. The chain carries TRBV6-2 or TRBV6-3 and TRBJ2-7; D not resolved. V was trimmed by 4 bases and J by 7 bases, leaving 14 bases between them. CDR1 and CDR2 from the germline V gene are MNHEY and SVGEGT. The CDR3 consists of 13 residues.

This chain uses TRBV4-1 with TRBJ2-5; maybe TRBD2 (6 bases). The V and J ends lost 0 bases and 0 bases respectively, with 26 bases between them. Germline V CDR1 and CDR2: MGHRA, YSYEKL. The CDR3 totals 21 residues. The DNA of the CDR3 is TGCGCCAGCAGCCAAGATCGTTTAGGACCGGAGGGACTCCTGTACCAAGAGACCCAGTACTTC. Translated: CASSQDRLGPEGLLYQETQYF.

The chain links TRBV3-1 (or the pseudogene TRBV3-2) to TRBJ1-1, with D uncertain. This CDR3 has 15 amino acids. Looked up from germline, CDR1 is LGHDT and CDR2 is YNNKEL (reference sequence). Trimming pared 2 bases from V and 5 bases from J, leaving 15 bases between. CDR3 sequence: CASSQPSPKRTEAFF. CDR3 in DNA: TGTGCCAGCAGCCAACCCAGCCCCAAGAGGACTGAAGCTTTCTTT.

The chain joins TRBV30 to TRBJ1-2; D is undetermined. The CDR3 covers 13 residues. Trimming took off 0 bases at V and 7 bases at J, with 12 bases between the two ends. Germline V lookup: CDR1 GTSNPN, CDR2 SVGIG (reference sequence). The CDR3 loop is CAWSVNRESGYTF. The CDR3 DNA is TGTGCCTGGAGTGTAAATAGGGAGAGTGGCTACACCTTC.

The chain uses TRBV4-1 and TRBJ2-3; 10 bases line up with TRBD2. Trimming took 4 bases from V and 2 from J; bases not matched to a gene: 3. The CDR3 length is 15 residues. The germline CDR1 and CDR2 sequences are MGHRA and YSYEKL. CDR3 protein: CASSLSGGSTDTQYF. CDR3 coding DNA: TGCGCCAGCAGCCTTAGCGGGGGGTCCACAGATACGCAGTATTTT.

The V gene is TRBV2, the J gene TRBJ1-5; no firm D call. V was pared by 6 bases and J by 1 base, with 10 bases between. Germline V gives CDR1 SNHLY, CDR2 FYNNEI. The CDR3 is 14 amino acids. For the CDR3, the DNA is TGTGCCAGCAGCCTCAGAGGAAGCAATCAGCCCCAGCATTTT. Amino acid sequence: CASSLRGSNQPQHF.

This clone was recorded a few times. The rearrangement links TRBV4-1 to TRBJ2-7; D is ambiguous. V lost 5 bases and J lost 0, with 11 bases in between. Germline V gene data show CDR1 as MGHRA and CDR2 as YSYEKL. This CDR3 region has 14 residues. The CDR3 region is CASSGEESSYEQYF. DNA of the CDR3: TGCGCCAGCAGCGGAGAGGAGAGCTCCTACGAGCAGTACTTC.